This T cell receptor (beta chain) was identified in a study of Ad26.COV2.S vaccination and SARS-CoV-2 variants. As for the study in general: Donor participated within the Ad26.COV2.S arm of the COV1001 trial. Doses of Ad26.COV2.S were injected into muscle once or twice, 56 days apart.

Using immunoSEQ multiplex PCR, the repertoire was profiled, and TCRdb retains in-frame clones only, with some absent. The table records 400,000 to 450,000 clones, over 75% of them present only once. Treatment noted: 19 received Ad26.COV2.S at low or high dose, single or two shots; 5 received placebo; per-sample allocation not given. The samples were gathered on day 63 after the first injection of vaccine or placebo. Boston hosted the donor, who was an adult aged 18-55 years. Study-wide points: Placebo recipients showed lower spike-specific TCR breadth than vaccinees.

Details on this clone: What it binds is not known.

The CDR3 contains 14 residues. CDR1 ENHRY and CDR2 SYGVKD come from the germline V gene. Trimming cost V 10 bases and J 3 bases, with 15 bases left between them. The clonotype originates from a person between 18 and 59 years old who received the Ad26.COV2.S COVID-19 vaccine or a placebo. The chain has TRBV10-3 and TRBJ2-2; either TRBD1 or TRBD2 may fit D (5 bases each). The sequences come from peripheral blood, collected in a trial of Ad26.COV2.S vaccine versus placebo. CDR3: CATFGRGDTGELFF. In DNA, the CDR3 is TGTGCCACATTCGGTCGAGGGGACACCGGGGAGCTGTTTTTT.